This T cell receptor beta chain is from a study of human T cells and chemical hapten exposure. The germline CDR1 and CDR2 sequences are LNHDA and SQIVND (reference sequence). The CDR3 covers 17 residues. Trimming shortened V by 2 bases and J by 7 bases, and 22 bases separated the two germline ends. This clonotype was recorded a few times. TCRdb ran MiXCR on the RACE reads and lists one entry per CDR3 protein. The sample carries about 50,000 distinct CDR3 sequences, approximately 9.5% recorded once. The time point denotes: pre-sensitization, week 0. This sample's treatment: therapeutic diphenylcyclopropenone sensitization with weekly scalp DPC. Researchers extracted total RNA from unfractionated whole blood. People who gave samples had alopecia, were 18 to 70 years old, and were suitable for DPC.

Sequences were derived from whole blood, sampled in connection with sensitization to the hapten diphenylcyclopropenone (DPC). The clonotype comes from a young woman with alopecia areata. Some clones in this sample may be carry-over from other donors' samples. The rearrangement uses TRBV19 and TRBJ2-3; TRBD1 or TRBD2 may be the D gene (5 bases each). The chain's CDR3 is CASSISDIGTSRNTQYF. The CDR3 DNA reads TGTGCCAGTAGTATATCCGATATCGGGACCTCCCGGAATACGCAGTATTTT.